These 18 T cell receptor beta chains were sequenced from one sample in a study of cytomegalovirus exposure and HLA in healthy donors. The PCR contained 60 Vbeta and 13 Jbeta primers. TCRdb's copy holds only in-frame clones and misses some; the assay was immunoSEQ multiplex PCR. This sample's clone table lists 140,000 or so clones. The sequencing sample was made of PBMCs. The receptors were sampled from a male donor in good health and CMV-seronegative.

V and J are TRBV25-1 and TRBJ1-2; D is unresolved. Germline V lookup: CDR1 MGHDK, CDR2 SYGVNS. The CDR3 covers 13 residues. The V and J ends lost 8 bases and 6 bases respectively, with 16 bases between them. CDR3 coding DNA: TGTGCCAGCTCAGAAATGGCATTTCATGGCTACACCTTC. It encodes CASSEMAFHGYTF.

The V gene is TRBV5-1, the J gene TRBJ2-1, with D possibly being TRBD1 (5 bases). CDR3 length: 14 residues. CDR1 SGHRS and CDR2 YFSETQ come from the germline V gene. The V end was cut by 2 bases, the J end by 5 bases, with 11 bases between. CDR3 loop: CASSFDSPHNEQFF. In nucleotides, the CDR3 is TGCGCCAGCAGCTTCGACAGCCCCCACAATGAGCAGTTCTTC.

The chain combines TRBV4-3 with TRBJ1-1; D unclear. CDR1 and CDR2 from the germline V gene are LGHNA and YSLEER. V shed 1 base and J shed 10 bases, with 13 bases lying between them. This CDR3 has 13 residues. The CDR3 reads CASSQVKGSSAFF. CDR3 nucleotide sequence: TGCGCCAGCAGCCAAGTTAAAGGGAGCTCAGCTTTCTTT.

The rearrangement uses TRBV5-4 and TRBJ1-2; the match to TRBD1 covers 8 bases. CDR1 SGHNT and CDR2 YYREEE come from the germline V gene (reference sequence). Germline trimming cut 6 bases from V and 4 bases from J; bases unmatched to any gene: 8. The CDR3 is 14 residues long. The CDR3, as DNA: TGTGCCAGCAAGCCAGGGGGCTCGAGCTATGGCTACACCTTC. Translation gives CASKPGGSSYGYTF.

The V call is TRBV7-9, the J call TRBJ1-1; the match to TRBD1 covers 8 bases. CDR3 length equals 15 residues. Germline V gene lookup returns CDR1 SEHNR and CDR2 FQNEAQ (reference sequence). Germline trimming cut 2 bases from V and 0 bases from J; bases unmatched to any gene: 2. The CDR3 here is CASSLTGQVNTEAFF. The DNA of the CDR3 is TGTGCCAGCAGCTTAACGGGACAGGTGAACACTGAAGCTTTCTTT.

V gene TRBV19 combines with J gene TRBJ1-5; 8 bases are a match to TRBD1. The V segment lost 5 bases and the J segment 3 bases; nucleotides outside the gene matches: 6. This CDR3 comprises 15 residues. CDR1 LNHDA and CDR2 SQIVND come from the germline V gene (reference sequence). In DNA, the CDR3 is TGTGCCAGTAGTCCGGGACAGGCGTTCAATCAGCCCCAGCATTTT. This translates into CASSPGQAFNQPQHF. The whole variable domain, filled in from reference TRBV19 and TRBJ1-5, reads DGGITQSPKYLFRKEGQNVTLSCEQNLNHDAMYWYRQDPGQGLRLIYYSQIVNDFQKGDIAEGYSVSREKKESFPLTVTSAQKNPTAFYLCASSPGQAFNQPQHFGDGTRLSIL.

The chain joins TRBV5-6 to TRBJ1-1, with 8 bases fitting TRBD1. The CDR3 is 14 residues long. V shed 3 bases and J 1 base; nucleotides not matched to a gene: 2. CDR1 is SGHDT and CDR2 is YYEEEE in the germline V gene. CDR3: CASSYGTGNTEAFF. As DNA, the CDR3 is TGTGCCAGCAGCTACGGGACAGGGAACACTGAAGCTTTCTTT.

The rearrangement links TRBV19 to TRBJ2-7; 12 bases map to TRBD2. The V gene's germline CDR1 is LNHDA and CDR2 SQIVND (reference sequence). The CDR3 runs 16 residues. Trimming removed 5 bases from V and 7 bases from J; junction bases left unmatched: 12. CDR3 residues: CASSLPGLAGLEEQYF. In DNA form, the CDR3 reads TGTGCCAGTAGTCTACCGGGACTAGCGGGTCTCGAAGAGCAGTACTTC. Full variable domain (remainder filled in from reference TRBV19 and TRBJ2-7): DGGITQSPKYLFRKEGQNVTLSCEQNLNHDAMYWYRQDPGQGLRLIYYSQIVNDFQKGDIAEGYSVSREKKESFPLTVTSAQKNPTAFYLCASSLPGLAGLEEQYFGPGTRLTVT.

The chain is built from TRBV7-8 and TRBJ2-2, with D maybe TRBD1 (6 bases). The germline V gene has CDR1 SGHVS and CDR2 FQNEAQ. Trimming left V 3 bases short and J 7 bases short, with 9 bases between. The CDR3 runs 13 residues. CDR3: CASSFSGVGELFF. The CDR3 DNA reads TGTGCCAGCAGCTTCTCAGGGGTCGGGGAGCTGTTTTTT.

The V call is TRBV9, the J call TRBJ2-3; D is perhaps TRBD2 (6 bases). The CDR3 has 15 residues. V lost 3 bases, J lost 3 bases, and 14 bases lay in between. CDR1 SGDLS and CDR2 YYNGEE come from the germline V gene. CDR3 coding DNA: TGTGCCAGCAGCGGCTTTCGGGGGAGGACAGATACGCAGTATTTT. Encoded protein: CASSGFRGRTDTQYF.

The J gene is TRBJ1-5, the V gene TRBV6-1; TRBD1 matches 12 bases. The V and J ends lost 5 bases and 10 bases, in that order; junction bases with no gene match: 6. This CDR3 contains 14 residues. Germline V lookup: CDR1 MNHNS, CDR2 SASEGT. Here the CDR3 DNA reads TGTGCCAGCAGTCGGGGACAGGGGGCTTCACCCCAGCATTTT. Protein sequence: CASSRGQGASPQHF.

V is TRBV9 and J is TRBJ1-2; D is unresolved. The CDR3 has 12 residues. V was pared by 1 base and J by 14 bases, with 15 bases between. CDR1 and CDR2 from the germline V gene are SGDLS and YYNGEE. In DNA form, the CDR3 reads TGTGCCAGCAGCGTATCCCCCCCCATGTCAACCTTC. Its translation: CASSVSPPMSTF.

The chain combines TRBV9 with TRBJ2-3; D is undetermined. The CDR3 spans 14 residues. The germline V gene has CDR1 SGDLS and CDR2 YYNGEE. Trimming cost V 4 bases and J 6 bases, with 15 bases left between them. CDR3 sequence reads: CASSPLPARDTQYF. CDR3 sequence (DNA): TGTGCCAGCAGCCCCCTCCCAGCGCGGGATACGCAGTATTTT.

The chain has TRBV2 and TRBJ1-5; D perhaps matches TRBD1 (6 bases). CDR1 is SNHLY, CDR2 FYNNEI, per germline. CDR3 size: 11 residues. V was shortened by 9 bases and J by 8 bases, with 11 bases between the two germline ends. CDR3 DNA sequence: TGTGCCAGTCGGGGGGGCGAGCCCCAGCATTTT. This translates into CASRGGEPQHF.

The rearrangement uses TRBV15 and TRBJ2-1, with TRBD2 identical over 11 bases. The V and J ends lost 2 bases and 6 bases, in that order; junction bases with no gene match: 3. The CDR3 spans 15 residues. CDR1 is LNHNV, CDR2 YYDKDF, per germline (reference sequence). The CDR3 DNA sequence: TGTGCCACCAGCAGACTAGCGGGAGGTCTCAATGAGCAGTTCTTC. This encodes CATSRLAGGLNEQFF.

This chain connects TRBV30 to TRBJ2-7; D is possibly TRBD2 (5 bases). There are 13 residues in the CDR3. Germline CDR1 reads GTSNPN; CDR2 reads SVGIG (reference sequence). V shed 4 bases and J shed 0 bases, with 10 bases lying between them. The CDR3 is CAWTEGSSYEQYF. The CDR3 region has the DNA TGTGCCTGGACCGAAGGGAGCTCCTACGAGCAGTACTTC.

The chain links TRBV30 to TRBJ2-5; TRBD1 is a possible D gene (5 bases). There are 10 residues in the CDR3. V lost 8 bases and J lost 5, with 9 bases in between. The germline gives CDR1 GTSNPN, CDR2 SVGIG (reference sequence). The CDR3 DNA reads TGTGCCCAGTCAGGGGAGACCCAGTACTTC. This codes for CAQSGETQYF.

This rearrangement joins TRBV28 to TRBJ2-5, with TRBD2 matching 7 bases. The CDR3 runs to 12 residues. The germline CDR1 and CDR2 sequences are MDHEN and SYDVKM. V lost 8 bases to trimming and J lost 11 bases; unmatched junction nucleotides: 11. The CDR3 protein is CASGEGRWEQYF. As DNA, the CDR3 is TGTGCCAGCGGGGAGGGCCGCTGGGAGCAGTACTTC.